These T cell receptor beta chains were read from a single sample in a study of T cells in tuberculosis. Sequencing used immunoSEQ multiplex PCR; TCRdb keeps in-frame clones, though not all of them. The sample has tens of thousands of clones; approximately 93% are singletons. The sample was PBMCs, taken at tuberculosis diagnosis. All receptors derive from an adult with tuberculosis. Each CDR3 is given with its conserved first and last residue. The order of the fields is clone size, J gene, D gene, V gene, CDR3 DNA, CDR3 protein. The D gene is left open where the match is weak. Size is stated for part of the rows, as once, few or many counts, or as a class when the clone is expanded.

clone size: once
J gene: TRBJ2-1
D gene: TRBD2
V gene: TRBV11-3
CDR3 DNA: TGTGCCAGCAGCTCCCCCGGGACTAGCTACAATGAGCAGTTCTTC
CDR3 protein: CASSSPGTSYNEQFF

clone size: -
J gene: TRBJ1-1
D gene: -
V gene: TRBV7-9
CDR3 DNA: TGTGCCAGCAGCTTCTCCCTGAACACTGAAGCTTTCTTT
CDR3 protein: CASSFSLNTEAFF

clone size: -
J gene: TRBJ1-5
D gene: TRBD1
V gene: TRBV6-4
CDR3 DNA: TGTGCCAGCAGTCACCGACAGGGAATGTGGAGCAATCAGCCCCAGCATTTT
CDR3 protein: CASSHRQGMWSNQPQHF

clone size: -
J gene: TRBJ1-2
D gene: TRBD1
V gene: TRBV5-5
CDR3 DNA: TGTGCCAGTCGGACAGGTCTCAGTTCTCCTGGCTACACCTTC
CDR3 protein: CASRTGLSSPGYTF

clone size: -
J gene: TRBJ2-7
D gene: -
V gene: TRBV21-1
CDR3 DNA: TGTGCCAGCAGCCGGGGACTTGACGAGCAGTACTTC
CDR3 protein: CASSRGLDEQYF

clone size: -
J gene: TRBJ2-7
D gene: TRBD1
V gene: TRBV4-1
CDR3 DNA: TGCGCCAGCACCGCTCTTCCGGGACAGGGGAAGTACGAGCAGTACTTC
CDR3 protein: CASTALPGQGKYEQYF

clone size: -
J gene: TRBJ2-1
D gene: -
V gene: TRBV6-5
CDR3 DNA: TGTGCCAGCAGACGACTAGGGGTGAGTGAGCAGTTCTTC
CDR3 protein: CASRRLGVSEQFF

clone size: -
J gene: TRBJ2-2
D gene: -
V gene: TRBV6-5
CDR3 DNA: TGTGCCAGCAGTTACTCAAGGGTAGGGGGCACCGGGGAGCTGTTTTTT
CDR3 protein: CASSYSRVGGTGELFF

clone size: -
J gene: TRBJ2-1
D gene: TRBD1
V gene: TRBV28
CDR3 DNA: TGTGCCACCCGGGGACAGGGTCGCAATGAGCAGTTCTTC
CDR3 protein: CATRGQGRNEQFF

clone size: -
J gene: TRBJ1-1
D gene: TRBD1
V gene: TRBV19
CDR3 DNA: TGTGCCAGTAGTGCACAGGGGCGTCCGTCCCTGAACACTGAAGCTTTCTTT
CDR3 protein: CASSAQGRPSLNTEAFF

clone size: -
J gene: TRBJ2-1
D gene: TRBD2
V gene: TRBV6-1
CDR3 DNA: TGTGCCAGCGAGGGGCGGGGGGATGAGCAGTTCTTC
CDR3 protein: CASEGRGDEQFF

clone size: -
J gene: TRBJ2-1
D gene: -
V gene: TRBV18
CDR3 DNA: TGTGCCAGCTCACCAAGGGGACATTACAATGAGCAGTTCTTC
CDR3 protein: CASSPRGHYNEQFF

clone size: -
J gene: TRBJ1-5
D gene: TRBD1
V gene: TRBV5-5
CDR3 DNA: TGTGCCAGCAGCTCGGGGACAGGCGGATTCTATAGCAATCAGCCCCAGCATTTT
CDR3 protein: CASSSGTGGFYSNQPQHF

clone size: -
J gene: TRBJ2-3
D gene: -
V gene: TRBV5-1
CDR3 DNA: TGCGCCAGCAGCTTGGCAGGCACAGATACGCAGTATTTT
CDR3 protein: CASSLAGTDTQYF

clone size: -
J gene: TRBJ1-1
D gene: TRBD1
V gene: TRBV5-1
CDR3 DNA: TGCGCCAGCAGCCCAAGACAGGGACGCATGAACACTGAAGCTTTCTTT
CDR3 protein: CASSPRQGRMNTEAFF

clone size: -
J gene: TRBJ2-3
D gene: TRBD2
V gene: TRBV7-2
CDR3 DNA: TGTGCCAGCAGCTCTTCCCCGTGGGCGGGGGGTACGCAGTATTTT
CDR3 protein: CASSSSPWAGGTQYF

clone size: -
J gene: TRBJ1-2
D gene: TRBD1
V gene: TRBV10-3
CDR3 DNA: TGTGCCATCAACCTGGACAGGGGCGACTATGGCTACACCTTC
CDR3 protein: CAINLDRGDYGYTF

clone size: -
J gene: TRBJ2-1
D gene: TRBD1
V gene: TRBV7-3
CDR3 DNA: TGTGCCAGCAGCTTCCAGGGGGCTGACAATGAGCAGTTCTTC
CDR3 protein: CASSFQGADNEQFF

clone size: -
J gene: TRBJ1-4
D gene: -
V gene: TRBV6-6
CDR3 DNA: TGTGCCAGCAGCGGGGGGGGGATTAATGAAAAACTGTTTTTT
CDR3 protein: CASSGGGINEKLFF

clone size: -
J gene: TRBJ2-3
D gene: -
V gene: TRBV12-5
CDR3 DNA: TGTGCTAGTGGTTTGCGGGGGAGTTCAGATACGCAGTATTTT
CDR3 protein: CASGLRGSSDTQYF

clone size: -
J gene: TRBJ2-2
D gene: -
V gene: TRBV7-2
CDR3 DNA: TGTGCCAGCAGCTACTTCGGGGAGCTGTTTTTT
CDR3 protein: CASSYFGELFF

clone size: -
J gene: TRBJ2-2
D gene: TRBD1
V gene: TRBV7-9
CDR3 DNA: TGTGCCAGCAGCGCGCGGGACAGGGGAGTCACCGGGGAGCTGTTTTTT
CDR3 protein: CASSARDRGVTGELFF

clone size: once
J gene: TRBJ2-1
D gene: TRBD2
V gene: TRBV5-6
CDR3 DNA: TGTGCCAGCAGCGTCGGGACTAGCTCCTACAATGAGCAGTTCTTC
CDR3 protein: CASSVGTSSYNEQFF

clone size: -
J gene: TRBJ2-3
D gene: -
V gene: TRBV2
CDR3 DNA: TGTGCCACCGATTTCGGGGGCACAGATACGCAGTATTTT
CDR3 protein: CATDFGGTDTQYF

clone size: -
J gene: TRBJ2-7
D gene: -
V gene: TRBV6-9
CDR3 DNA: TGTGCCAGCAGTTACCCCCCACGAGGATGGTTC
CDR3 protein: CASSYPPRGWF

clone size: -
J gene: TRBJ1-2
D gene: TRBD1
V gene: TRBV19
CDR3 DNA: TGTGCCAGTAGTACTTCCAGGGGGCGAAGTGATGGCTACACCTTC
CDR3 protein: CASSTSRGRSDGYTF

clone size: -
J gene: TRBJ2-2
D gene: -
V gene: TRBV14
CDR3 DNA: TGTGCCAGCAGCGCCGAGATTGTCGGGGAGCTGTTTTTT
CDR3 protein: CASSAEIVGELFF

clone size: -
J gene: TRBJ1-3
D gene: -
V gene: TRBV9
CDR3 DNA: TGTGCCAGCAGCCCCCAGGTGGGTTACCCCTCTGGAAACACCATATATTTT
CDR3 protein: CASSPQVGYPSGNTIYF

clone size: -
J gene: TRBJ1-2
D gene: -
V gene: TRBV7-8
CDR3 DNA: TGTGCCAGCAGCGAGGGTTGGGGCTACACCTTC
CDR3 protein: CASSEGWGYTF

clone size: once
J gene: TRBJ2-7
D gene: TRBD2
V gene: TRBV5-1
CDR3 DNA: TGCGCCAGCAGCCTCTACCCGGGGGGTAGCGAGCAGTACTTC
CDR3 protein: CASSLYPGGSEQYF

clone size: -
J gene: TRBJ2-3
D gene: TRBD2
V gene: TRBV9
CDR3 DNA: TGTGCCAGCAGCGCCAGGGAGGGAGATACGCAGTATTTT
CDR3 protein: CASSAREGDTQYF

clone size: -
J gene: TRBJ1-2
D gene: -
V gene: TRBV5-1
CDR3 DNA: TGCGCCAGCAGCTTGGAACAGGGCCATATCTATGGCTACACCTTC
CDR3 protein: CASSLEQGHIYGYTF

clone size: -
J gene: TRBJ1-6
D gene: TRBD1
V gene: TRBV18
CDR3 DNA: TGTGCCAGCGGACAGGGACAGGAGAATAATTCACCCCTCCACTTT
CDR3 protein: CASGQGQENNSPLHF

clone size: -
J gene: TRBJ2-7
D gene: -
V gene: TRBV2
CDR3 DNA: TGTGCCAGCAGTGAACCAGGGGCCTTGGGAGAGCAGTACTTC
CDR3 protein: CASSEPGALGEQYF

clone size: -
J gene: TRBJ1-2
D gene: TRBD1
V gene: TRBV2
CDR3 DNA: TGTGCCAGCAAGGGGACAGGGACCGGCTACACCTTC
CDR3 protein: CASKGTGTGYTF

clone size: -
J gene: TRBJ2-5
D gene: -
V gene: TRBV9
CDR3 DNA: TGTGCCAGCAGCGCAGACTACAGAAAGACCCAGTACTTC
CDR3 protein: CASSADYRKTQYF

clone size: -
J gene: TRBJ1-2
D gene: -
V gene: TRBV7-9
CDR3 DNA: TGTGCCAGCAGCTACCACGGACAGCCGTTTGGCTACACCTTC
CDR3 protein: CASSYHGQPFGYTF

clone size: -
J gene: TRBJ2-1
D gene: -
V gene: TRBV15
CDR3 DNA: TGTGCCACCAGCATCGGGGGAAGCTCCTACAATGAGCAGTTCTTC
CDR3 protein: CATSIGGSSYNEQFF

clone size: -
J gene: TRBJ2-3
D gene: TRBD2
V gene: TRBV11-2
CDR3 DNA: TGTGCCAGCAGCTTGGGGGGAGGGGAGTCCACAGATACGCAGTATTTT
CDR3 protein: CASSLGGGESTDTQYF

clone size: -
J gene: TRBJ1-1
D gene: -
V gene: TRBV19
CDR3 DNA: TGTGCCAGTAGTATAGATCTATGGAGGGAGAGGACTGAAGCTTTCTTT
CDR3 protein: CASSIDLWRERTEAFF

clone size: -
J gene: TRBJ2-6
D gene: TRBD1
V gene: TRBV4-1
CDR3 DNA: TGCGCCAGCAGCCAAGAGGCGGCGAAACGGACAGGGGTCTCTGGGGCCAACGTCCTGACTTTC
CDR3 protein: CASSQEAAKRTGVSGANVLTF

clone size: -
J gene: TRBJ2-5
D gene: TRBD1
V gene: TRBV14
CDR3 DNA: TGTGCCAGCAGCCGGGACAGGCAAGAGACCCAGTACTTC
CDR3 protein: CASSRDRQETQYF

clone size: -
J gene: TRBJ2-7
D gene: TRBD1
V gene: TRBV15
CDR3 DNA: TGTGCCACCAGCCCGGACAGGGGGCCAACCTACGAGCAGTACTTC
CDR3 protein: CATSPDRGPTYEQYF

clone size: -
J gene: TRBJ1-5
D gene: -
V gene: TRBV30
CDR3 DNA: TGTGCCTGGAATCGACAGACCAATCAGCCCCAGCATTTT
CDR3 protein: CAWNRQTNQPQHF